The present T cell receptor (beta chain) was sequenced within a study of T cells expressing NK-cell markers. At the level of the study: According to the study, TCR beta repertoires originated from sorted CD3+CD56+NKG2C+, CD3+CD56+NKG2C- and CD3+CD56-NKG2C+ T cells.

Study-wide points: HCMV specificity of the expanded NKG2C+ T cell clones was not established.

CDR3 length: 11 amino acids. Looked up from germline, CDR1 is SQVTM and CDR2 is ANQGSEA. With UMIs, 5'RACE template switching was used to make TCR beta cDNA. TCRdb reprocessed the 5' RACE reads and keeps a single row for each CDR3 protein, giving no DNA. This listing includes about 460,000 distinct CDR3 sequences. Concerning this clonotype itself: Its cognate antigen is unknown.

The chain joins TRBV29-1 to TRBJ2-7. The source is a woman aged 45-59 years in good health. The specimen sequenced was blood T cells: a sorted CD56 or NKG2C T cell subset, CD4+ or CD8+ T cells, or bulk PBMC T cells (not recorded which). CDR3 loop: CSVAVKYEQYF.